This entry features one TCR beta chain sequence. This clone was seen a few times. Which antigen it targets is not known. Per-nucleotide qualities are absent, and no much larger clonotype sits a single base away. The sample belongs to a study of blood T cell repertoires in COVID-19 (dated by TCRdb to 2020 to 2021). With respect to the entire study: Collaborator samples came from the United States, Italy and Spain and covered acute and convalescent phases of COVID-19. The prospective study material was composed of cDNA or gDNA derived from T cells, B-cell-depleted T cells, or PBMCs. The dataset comprised deeply sampled blood TCRbeta repertoires from subjects exposed to, actively infected with, or recovered from COVID-19. The repertoires were made available in a free public database intended to serve as a resource for research on the immune response to SARS-CoV-2. Samples came from the ongoing ImmuneRACE study (first 160 participants) plus 1,254 subjects from 6 global collaborators. The sample metadata nearly always contained a de-identified subject ID, COVID-19 status, age in years and sex. Where HLA class I and class II types were available, the types were taken from metadata supplied by the sample provider, not from assay-based typing. What the work shows at the level of the full study, not this receptor alone: The quantity of clinical and demographic metadata differed by source and by participant and was supplied without curation.

The immunoSEQ Assay, a bias-controlled multiplex PCR, was used to amplify TCRbeta CDR3 regions from genomic DNA. Turning to the authors' computational methods: The number of nucleated cells in each sample was estimated from the amplification of reference gene primers within the assay. Sequence reads were collapsed and filtered to measure the absolute abundance of every unique TCRbeta CDR3 rearrangement. For each sample, productive Simpson clonality was calculated as the square root of Simpson's diversity index across productive rearrangements. TCRdb obtained this table from immuneACCESS and retained in-frame rearrangements with V and J assigned. These tables miss some clones; where compared with another copy, unresolved V genes account for less than half of the shortfall, and the remainder is unexplained. That table is the source of V, J and clone size, and D and trimming were worked out from the DNA. In this sample the table shows 65,000 to 75,000 clones, about four fifths of which occur a single time. Almost 10% of the sample lies in the top ten.

Whole blood was collected in K2EDTA tubes by collaborating institutions according to the institutions' own protocols. For TCRbeta analysis, collaborators shipped samples as frozen whole blood, isolated PBMCs, or DNA extracted from either of those sample types. From the cysteine up to the phenylalanine, the CDR3 has a length of 16 residues. Of all the DNA, just the CDR3 is kept, 48 bases in frame from base 1. Relative to germline, V is missing 3 bases and J is missing 6 bases, with 6 bases of the junction outside any gene match. The CDR1 and CDR2 encoded by the germline V gene (reference sequence) are LGHDT and YNNKEL.

The sequence was obtained from an elderly woman with acute or convalescent COVID-19. This chain is built from TRBV3-1 (or the pseudogene TRBV3-2) and TRBJ2-1, with 12 bases matching TRBD2. Material for sequencing was peripheral blood. The DNA reads TGTGCCAGCAGCCAGGCTAGCGGGGGGGCCGGCAATGAGCAGTTCTTC. This sequence encodes CASSQASGGAGNEQFF.